This T cell receptor beta chain was documented in a study of radiotherapy plus CTLA-4 blockade in lung cancer. Overall study findings and caveats: The study found tumor-derived TCR clones expanded in blood after radiotherapy plus ipilimumab.

The data were produced by immunoSEQ multiplex PCR, yet TCRdb's version contains in-frame clones alone and is incomplete. The sample carries 95,000 to 150,000 clones, over 80% recorded once. On this clone: Its antigen is unidentified.

This receptor was identified in a human donor with non-small cell lung cancer that progressed on radiotherapy plus ipilimumab. The material was peripheral blood, obtained from a patient treated with radiotherapy plus ipilimumab.

The CDR3 nucleotides are TGTGCCAGCAGCTCCCGGGGGCTAAAAGAGACCCAGTACTTC. Its protein is CASSSRGLKETQYF. J is TRBJ2-5 and V is TRBV7-8, with D perhaps TRBD1 or TRBD2 (6 bases each). V was pared by 4 bases and J by 3 bases, with 12 bases between. This CDR3 has 14 amino acids. CDR1 and CDR2 from the germline V gene are SGHVS and FQNEAQ.